This T cell receptor (beta chain) was sequenced for a study of CD8+CD57+ T cells in acquired aplastic anemia. Genomic DNA, serving as template, underwent TCR beta VDJ and CDR3 profiling. TCRdb ran MiXCR on the reads and lists one entry per CDR3 protein. The sample lists just over 400,000 distinct CDR3 sequences; approximately 70% were seen once. The CDR3 covers 12 residues. V lost 2 bases and J 1 base, leaving 5 bases between the germline ends. Germline V lookup: CDR1 DFQATT, CDR2 SNEGSKA (reference sequence). The chain is built from TRBV20-1 and TRBJ1-1; D is ambiguous. This receptor was obtained from a human donor in good health, serving as a control. The sample comprised sorted CD4+, CD8+, or CD8+CD57+ T cells (not recorded which) from PBMCs. The CDR3 coding sequence is TGCAGTGCTAGATTACGGAACACTGAAGCTTTCTTT. Its protein is CSARLRNTEAFF.